This T cell receptor beta chain was sequenced during a study of T-cell memory formation after mild COVID-19. TCRdb re-called the 5' RACE reads with MiXCR, one entry per CDR3 protein. The profile shows approximately 260,000 distinct CDR3 sequences, around 17% of them singletons. The CDR3 length is 13 residues. The V gene lost 0 bases and the J gene lost 7 bases, with 9 bases spanning the gap. Germline V gives CDR1 SGHAT, CDR2 FQNNGV. This clonotype was seen a handful of times. The sample was PBMCs or a T cell subset sorted from them (not recorded which). The rearrangement links TRBV11-2 to TRBJ1-2, with unresolved D. This clonotype was obtained from a man younger than 35 who had mild COVID-19 (a few samples of this study predate the infection). Cell type and time point are not known. CDR3: CASSLDRLGGYTF. DNA for the CDR3: TGTGCCAGCAGCTTAGATCGGTTGGGTGGCTACACCTTC.